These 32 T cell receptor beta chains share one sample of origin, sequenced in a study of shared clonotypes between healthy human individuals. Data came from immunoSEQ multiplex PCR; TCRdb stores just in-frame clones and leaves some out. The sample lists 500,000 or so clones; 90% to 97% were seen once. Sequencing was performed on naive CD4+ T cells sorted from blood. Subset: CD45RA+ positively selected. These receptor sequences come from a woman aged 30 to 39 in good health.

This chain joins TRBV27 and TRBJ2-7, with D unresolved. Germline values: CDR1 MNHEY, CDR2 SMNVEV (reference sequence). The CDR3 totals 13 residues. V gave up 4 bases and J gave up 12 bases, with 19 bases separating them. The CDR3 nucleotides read TGTGCCAGCAGTTCAACGGTTTGGTCGCGCAGGTACTTC. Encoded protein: CASSSTVWSRRYF.

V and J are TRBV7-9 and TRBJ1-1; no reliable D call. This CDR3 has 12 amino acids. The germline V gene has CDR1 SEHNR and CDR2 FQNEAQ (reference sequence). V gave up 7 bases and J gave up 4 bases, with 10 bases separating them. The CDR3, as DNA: TGTGCCAGCACCAAGGGCATCACTGAAGCTTTCTTT. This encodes CASTKGITEAFF.

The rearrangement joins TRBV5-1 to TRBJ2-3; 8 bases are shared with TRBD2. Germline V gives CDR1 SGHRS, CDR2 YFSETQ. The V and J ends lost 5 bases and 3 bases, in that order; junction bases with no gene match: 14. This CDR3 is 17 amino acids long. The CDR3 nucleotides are TGCGCCAGCAGTAAAAACTCGGGAGGGCCGAGGACAGATACGCAGTATTTT. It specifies CASSKNSGGPRTDTQYF.

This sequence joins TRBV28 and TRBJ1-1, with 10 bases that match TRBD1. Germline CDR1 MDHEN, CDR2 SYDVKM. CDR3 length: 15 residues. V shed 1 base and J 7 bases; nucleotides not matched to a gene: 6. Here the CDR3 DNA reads TGTGCCAGCAGTTTATTGACAGGGGGCAAATTTGAAGCTTTCTTT. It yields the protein CASSLLTGGKFEAFF.

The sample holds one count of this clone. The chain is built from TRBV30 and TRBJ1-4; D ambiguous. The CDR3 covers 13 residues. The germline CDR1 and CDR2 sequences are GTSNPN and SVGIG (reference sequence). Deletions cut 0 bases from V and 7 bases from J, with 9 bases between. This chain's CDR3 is CAWSVRSGEKLFF. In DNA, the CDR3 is TGTGCCTGGAGTGTACGTTCGGGTGAAAAACTGTTTTTT.

The CDR3 DNA sequence: TGTGCCAGCAGCCGGACAGACCAAGAGACCCAGTACTTC. This codes for CASSRTDQETQYF. This chain joins TRBV28 and TRBJ2-5, with TRBD1 as a possible D gene (6 bases). CDR3 size: 13 residues. Deletions cut 6 bases from V and 0 bases from J, with 8 bases between. The germline V gene has CDR1 MDHEN and CDR2 SYDVKM. Full variable domain (outside the CDR3, taken from reference TRBV28 and TRBJ2-5): DVKVTQSSRYLVKRTGEKVFLECVQDMDHENMFWYRQDPGLGLRLIYFSYDVKMKEKGDIPEGYSVSREKKERFSLILESASTNQTSMYLCASSRTDQETQYFGPGTRLLVL.

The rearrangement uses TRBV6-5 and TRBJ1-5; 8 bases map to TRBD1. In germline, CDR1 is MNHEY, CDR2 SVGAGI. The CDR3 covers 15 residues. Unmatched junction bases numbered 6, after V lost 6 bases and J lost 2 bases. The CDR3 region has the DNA TGTGCCAGCAGGTCCGGGACAGGACGCAATCAGCCCCAGCATTTT. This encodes CASRSGTGRNQPQHF.

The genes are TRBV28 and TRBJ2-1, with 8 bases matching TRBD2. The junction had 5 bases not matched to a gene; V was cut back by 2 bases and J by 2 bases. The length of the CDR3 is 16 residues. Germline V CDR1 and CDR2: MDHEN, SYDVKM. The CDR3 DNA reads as TGTGCCAGCAGTTTACATAGCGGGAAAACCTACAATGAGCAGTTCTTC. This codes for CASSLHSGKTYNEQFF.

The CDR3 region has the DNA TGTGCCAGCAGCTTGACAGGCGGACTAAGCTCTGGGGCCAACGTCCTGACTTTC. Amino acids: CASSLTGGLSSGANVLTF. V usage is TRBV7-9 and J usage is TRBJ2-6; TRBD1 or TRBD2 may be the D gene (6 bases each). CDR3 length equals 18 residues. Looked up from germline, CDR1 is SEHNR and CDR2 is FQNEAQ (reference sequence). With 3 bases removed from V and 0 bases from J, the gap between germline ends came to 15 bases.

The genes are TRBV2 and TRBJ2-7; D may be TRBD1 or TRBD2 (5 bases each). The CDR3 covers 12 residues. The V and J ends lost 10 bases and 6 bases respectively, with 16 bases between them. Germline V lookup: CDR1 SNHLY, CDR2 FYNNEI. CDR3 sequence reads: CAIDFGGFEQYF. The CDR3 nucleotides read TGTGCCATTGACTTTGGGGGTTTCGAGCAGTACTTC.

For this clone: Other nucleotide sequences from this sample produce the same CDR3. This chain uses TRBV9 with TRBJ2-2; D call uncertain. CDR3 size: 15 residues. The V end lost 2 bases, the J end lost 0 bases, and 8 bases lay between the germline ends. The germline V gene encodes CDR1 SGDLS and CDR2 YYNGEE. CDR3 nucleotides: TGTGCCAGCAGCGTCGGTCCACCGAACACCGGGGAGCTGTTTTTT. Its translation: CASSVGPPNTGELFF.

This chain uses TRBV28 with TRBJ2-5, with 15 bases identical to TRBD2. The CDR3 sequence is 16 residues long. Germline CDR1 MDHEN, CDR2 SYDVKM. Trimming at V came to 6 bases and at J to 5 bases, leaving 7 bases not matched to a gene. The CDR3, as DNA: TGTGCCAGCAGCCGGACTAGCGGGAGGGCCGCGGAGACCCAGTACTTC. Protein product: CASSRTSGRAAETQYF.

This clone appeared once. As DNA, the CDR3 is TGTGCCAGCAGCCAAGATGCGTCTACCGTAGCCAAAAACATTCAGTACTTC. This gives the protein CASSQDASTVAKNIQYF. The chain employs TRBV4-2 and TRBJ2-4; D is undetermined. The CDR3 length is 17 residues. V was pared by 0 bases and J by 0 bases, with 12 bases between. The germline CDR1 and CDR2 sequences are LGHNA and YNFKEQ.

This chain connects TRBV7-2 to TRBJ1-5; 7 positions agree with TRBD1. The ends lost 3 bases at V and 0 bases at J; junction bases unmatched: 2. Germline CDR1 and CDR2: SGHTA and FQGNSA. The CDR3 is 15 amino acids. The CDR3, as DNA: TGTGCCAGCAGCTTTACAGGGGATAGCAATCAGCCCCAGCATTTT. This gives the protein CASSFTGDSNQPQHF. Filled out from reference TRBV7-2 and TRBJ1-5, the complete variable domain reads GAGVSQSPSNKVTEKGKDVELRCDPISGHTALYWYRQSLGQGLEFLIYFQGNSAPDKSGLPSDRFSAERTGGSVSTLTIQRTQQEDSAVYLCASSFTGDSNQPQHFGDGTRLSIL.

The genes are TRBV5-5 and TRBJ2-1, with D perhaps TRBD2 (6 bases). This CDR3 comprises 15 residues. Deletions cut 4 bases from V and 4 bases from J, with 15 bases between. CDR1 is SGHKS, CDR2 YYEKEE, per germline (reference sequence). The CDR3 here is CASSPRDWGYNEQFF. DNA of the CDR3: TGTGCCAGCAGCCCGCGGGATTGGGGGTACAATGAGCAGTTCTTC.

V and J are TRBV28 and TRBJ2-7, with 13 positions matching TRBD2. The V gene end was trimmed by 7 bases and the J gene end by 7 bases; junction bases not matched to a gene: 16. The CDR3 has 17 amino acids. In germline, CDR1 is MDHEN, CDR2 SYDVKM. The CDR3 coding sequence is TGTGCCAGCAAACCCGGGACTAGCGGGATACGGCTTCGAGAGCAGTACTTC. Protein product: CASKPGTSGIRLREQYF.

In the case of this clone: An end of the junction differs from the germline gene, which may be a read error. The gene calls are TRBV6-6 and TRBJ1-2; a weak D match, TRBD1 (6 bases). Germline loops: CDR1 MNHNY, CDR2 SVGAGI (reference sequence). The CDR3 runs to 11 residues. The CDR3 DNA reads TGTGCCAGCAGGGTAGACAGGTGGTGTATCTTC. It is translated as CASRVDRWCIF.

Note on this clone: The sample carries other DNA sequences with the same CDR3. In nucleotides, the CDR3 is TGCGCCAGCAGCCTTGGGACAGGCAATCAGCCCCAGCATTTT. Translation: CASSLGTGNQPQHF. The chain is built from TRBV5-1 and TRBJ1-5; 7 bases are a match to TRBD1. This CDR3 spans 14 amino acids. V was pared by 4 bases and J by 2 bases, with 3 bases of the junction left unmatched. From germline, CDR1 is SGHRS and CDR2 YFSETQ.

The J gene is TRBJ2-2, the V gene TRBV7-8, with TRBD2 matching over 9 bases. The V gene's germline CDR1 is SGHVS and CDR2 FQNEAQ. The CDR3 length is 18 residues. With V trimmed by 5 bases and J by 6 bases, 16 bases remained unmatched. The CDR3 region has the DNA TGTGCCAGCAGCGCAAGGACAGTCGTACTAGCGGGCTCCGGGGAGCTGTTTTTT. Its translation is CASSARTVVLAGSGELFF.

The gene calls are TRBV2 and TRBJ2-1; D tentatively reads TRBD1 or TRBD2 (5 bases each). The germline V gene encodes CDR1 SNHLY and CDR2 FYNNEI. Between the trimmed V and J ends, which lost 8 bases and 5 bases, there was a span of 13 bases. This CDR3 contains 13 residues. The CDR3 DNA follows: TGTGCCAGCTCGGGGCTGTGGAACAATGAGCAGTTCTTC. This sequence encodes CASSGLWNNEQFF.

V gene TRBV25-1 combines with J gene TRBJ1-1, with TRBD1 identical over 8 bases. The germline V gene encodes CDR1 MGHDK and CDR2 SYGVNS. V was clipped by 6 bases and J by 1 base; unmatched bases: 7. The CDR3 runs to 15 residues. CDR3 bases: TGTGCCAGCAGGGTGGACAGGGAACAGAACACTGAAGCTTTCTTT. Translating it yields CASRVDREQNTEAFF.

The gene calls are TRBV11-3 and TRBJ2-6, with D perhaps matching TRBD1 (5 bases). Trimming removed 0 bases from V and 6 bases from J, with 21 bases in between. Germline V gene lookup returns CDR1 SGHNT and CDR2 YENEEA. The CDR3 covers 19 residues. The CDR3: CASSLDSYPGSGAANVLTF. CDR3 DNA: TGTGCCAGCAGCTTAGATAGTTATCCCGGCTCTGGGGCGGCCAACGTCCTGACTTTC.

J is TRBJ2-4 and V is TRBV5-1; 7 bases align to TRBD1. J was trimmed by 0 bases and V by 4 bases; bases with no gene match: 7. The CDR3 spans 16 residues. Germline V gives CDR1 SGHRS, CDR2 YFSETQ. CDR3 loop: CASSRQGDLAKNIQYF. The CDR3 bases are TGCGCCAGCAGCCGACAGGGTGATTTAGCCAAAAACATTCAGTACTTC.

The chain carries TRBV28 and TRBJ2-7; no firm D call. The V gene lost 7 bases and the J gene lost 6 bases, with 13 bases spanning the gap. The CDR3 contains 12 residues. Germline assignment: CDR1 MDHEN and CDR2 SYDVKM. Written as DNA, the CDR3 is TGTGCCAGCACCCGGACCACCTCCGAGCAGTACTTC. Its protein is CASTRTTSEQYF.

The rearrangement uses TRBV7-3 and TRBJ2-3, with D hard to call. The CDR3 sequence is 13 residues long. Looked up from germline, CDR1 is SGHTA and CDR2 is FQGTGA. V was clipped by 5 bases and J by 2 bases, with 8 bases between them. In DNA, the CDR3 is TGTGCCAGCAGCCTGGAAATCACAGATACGCAGTATTTT. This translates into CASSLEITDTQYF.

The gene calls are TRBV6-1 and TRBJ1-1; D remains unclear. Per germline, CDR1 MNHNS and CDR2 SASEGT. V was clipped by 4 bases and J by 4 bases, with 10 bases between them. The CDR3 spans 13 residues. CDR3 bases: TGTGCCAGCAGTGTCGGCCAACCCACTGAAGCTTTCTTT. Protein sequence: CASSVGQPTEAFF.

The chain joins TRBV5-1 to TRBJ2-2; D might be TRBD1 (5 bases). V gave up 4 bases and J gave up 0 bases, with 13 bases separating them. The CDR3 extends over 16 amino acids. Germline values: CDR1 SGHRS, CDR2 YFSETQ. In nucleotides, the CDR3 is TGCGCCAGCAGCAAGACAGCGAACGCGAACACCGGGGAGCTGTTTTTT. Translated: CASSKTANANTGELFF.

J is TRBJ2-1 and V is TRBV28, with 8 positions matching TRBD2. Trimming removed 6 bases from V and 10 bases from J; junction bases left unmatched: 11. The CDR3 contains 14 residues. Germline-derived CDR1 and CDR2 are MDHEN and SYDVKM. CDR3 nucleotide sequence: TGTGCCAGCAGAATCGGACTAGCCTTCTCCGAGCAGTTCTTC. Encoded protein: CASRIGLAFSEQFF. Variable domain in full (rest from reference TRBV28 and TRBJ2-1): DVKVTQSSRYLVKRTGEKVFLECVQDMDHENMFWYRQDPGLGLRLIYFSYDVKMKEKGDIPEGYSVSREKKERFSLILESASTNQTSMYLCASRIGLAFSEQFFGPGTRLTVL.

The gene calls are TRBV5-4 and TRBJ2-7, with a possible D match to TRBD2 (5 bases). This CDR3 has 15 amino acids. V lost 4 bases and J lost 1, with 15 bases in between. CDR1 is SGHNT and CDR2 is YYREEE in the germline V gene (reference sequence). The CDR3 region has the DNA TGTGCCAGCAGCCCCGGGGAGTGGCAGTCCTACGAGCAGTACTTC. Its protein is CASSPGEWQSYEQYF.

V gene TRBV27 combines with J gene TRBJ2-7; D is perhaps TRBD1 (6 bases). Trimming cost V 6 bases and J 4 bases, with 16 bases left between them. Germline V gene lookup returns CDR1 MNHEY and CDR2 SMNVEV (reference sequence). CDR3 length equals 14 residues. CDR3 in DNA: TGTGCCAGCAGGGGCCGGGACACCACTTACGAGCAGTACTTC. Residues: CASRGRDTTYEQYF.

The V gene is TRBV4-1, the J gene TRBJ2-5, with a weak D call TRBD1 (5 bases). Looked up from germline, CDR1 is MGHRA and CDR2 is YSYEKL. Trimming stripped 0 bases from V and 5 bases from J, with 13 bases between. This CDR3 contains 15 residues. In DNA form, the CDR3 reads TGCGCCAGCAGCCAAGAGGCAGAGTACAGGGAGACCCAGTACTTC. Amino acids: CASSQEAEYRETQYF.

The CDR3 loop reads CASSTGYGGTEAFF. CDR3 DNA sequence: TGTGCCAGCAGTACCGGATATGGGGGAACTGAAGCTTTCTTT. The V gene is TRBV5-8, the J gene TRBJ1-1; weak D call: TRBD1 (5 bases). The CDR3 spans 14 residues. Germline lookup yields CDR1 SGHTS and CDR2 YDEGEE. V lost 5 bases and J 5 bases, leaving 16 bases between the germline ends.